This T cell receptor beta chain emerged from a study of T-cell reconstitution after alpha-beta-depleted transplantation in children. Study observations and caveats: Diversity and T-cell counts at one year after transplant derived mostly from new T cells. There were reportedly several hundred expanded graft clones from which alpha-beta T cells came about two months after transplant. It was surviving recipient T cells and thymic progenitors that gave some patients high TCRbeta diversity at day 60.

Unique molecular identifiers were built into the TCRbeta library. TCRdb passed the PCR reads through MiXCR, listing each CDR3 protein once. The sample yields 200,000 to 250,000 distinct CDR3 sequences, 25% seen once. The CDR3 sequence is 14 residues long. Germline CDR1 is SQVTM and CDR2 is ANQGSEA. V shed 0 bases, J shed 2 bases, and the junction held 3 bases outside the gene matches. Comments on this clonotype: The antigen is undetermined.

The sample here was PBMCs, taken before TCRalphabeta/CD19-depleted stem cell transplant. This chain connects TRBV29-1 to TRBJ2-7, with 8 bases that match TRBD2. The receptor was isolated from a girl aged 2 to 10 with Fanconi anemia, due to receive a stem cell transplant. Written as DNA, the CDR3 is TGCAGCGTTGAAGATCAGCGGGAGCCCTACGAGCAGTACTTC. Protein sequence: CSVEDQREPYEQYF.